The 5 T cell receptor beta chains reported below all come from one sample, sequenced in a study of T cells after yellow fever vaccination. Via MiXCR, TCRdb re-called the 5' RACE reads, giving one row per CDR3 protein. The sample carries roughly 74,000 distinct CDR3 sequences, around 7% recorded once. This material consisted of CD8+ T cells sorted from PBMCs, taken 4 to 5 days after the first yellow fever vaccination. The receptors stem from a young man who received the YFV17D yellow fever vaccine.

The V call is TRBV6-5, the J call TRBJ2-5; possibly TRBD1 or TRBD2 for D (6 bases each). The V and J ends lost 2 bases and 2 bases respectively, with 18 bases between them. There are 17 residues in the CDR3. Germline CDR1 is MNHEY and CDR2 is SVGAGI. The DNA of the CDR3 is TGTGCCAGCAGTTACGCCCCAGGGGACTTAATACAAGAGACCCAGTACTTC. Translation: CASSYAPGDLIQETQYF.

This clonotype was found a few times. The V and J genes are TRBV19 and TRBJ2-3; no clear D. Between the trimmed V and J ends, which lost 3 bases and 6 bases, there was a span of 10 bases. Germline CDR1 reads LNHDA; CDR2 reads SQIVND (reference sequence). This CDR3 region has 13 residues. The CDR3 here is CASSIAAWDTQYF. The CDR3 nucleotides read TGTGCCAGTAGTATCGCCGCTTGGGATACGCAGTATTTT.

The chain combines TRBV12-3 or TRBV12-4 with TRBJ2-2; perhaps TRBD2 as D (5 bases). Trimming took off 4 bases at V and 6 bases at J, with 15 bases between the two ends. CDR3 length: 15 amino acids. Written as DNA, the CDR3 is TGTGCCAGCAGTTGGGAGCGGTGGTTCTCCGGGGAGCTGTTTTTT. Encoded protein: CASSWERWFSGELFF.

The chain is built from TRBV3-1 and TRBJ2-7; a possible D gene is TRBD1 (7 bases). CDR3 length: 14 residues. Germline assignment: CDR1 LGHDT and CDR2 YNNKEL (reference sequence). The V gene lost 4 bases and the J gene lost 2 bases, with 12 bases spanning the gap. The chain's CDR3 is CASSPQGGPYEQYV. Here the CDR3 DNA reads TGTGCCAGCAGCCCGCAGGGGGGACCCTACGAGCAGTACGTC.

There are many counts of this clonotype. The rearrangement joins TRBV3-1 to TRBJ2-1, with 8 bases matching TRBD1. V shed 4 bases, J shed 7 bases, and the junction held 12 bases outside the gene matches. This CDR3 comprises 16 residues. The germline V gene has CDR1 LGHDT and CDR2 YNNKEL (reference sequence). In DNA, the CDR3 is TGTGCCAGCAGCCCCTCGACAGGGGTCGCCGGAAATGAGCAGTTCTTC. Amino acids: CASSPSTGVAGNEQFF.